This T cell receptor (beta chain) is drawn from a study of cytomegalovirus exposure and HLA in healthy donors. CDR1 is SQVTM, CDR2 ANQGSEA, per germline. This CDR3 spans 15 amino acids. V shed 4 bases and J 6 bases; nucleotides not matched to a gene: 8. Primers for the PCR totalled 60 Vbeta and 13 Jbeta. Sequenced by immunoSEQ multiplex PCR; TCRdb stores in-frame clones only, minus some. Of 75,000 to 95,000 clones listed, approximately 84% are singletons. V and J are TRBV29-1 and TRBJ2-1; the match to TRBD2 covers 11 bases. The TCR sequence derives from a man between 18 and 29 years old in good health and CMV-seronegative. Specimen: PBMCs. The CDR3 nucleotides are TGCAGCGTTGGTCTAGCGGGAGGATTAAGCAATGAGCAGTTCTTC. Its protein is CSVGLAGGLSNEQFF.